The rows below give T cell receptor beta chains drawn from one sample of a study of T cell responses to AZD1222 COVID-19 vaccine. Repertoires were generated with immunoSEQ multiplex PCR, while TCRdb's copy carries only in-frame clones and drops some. Of about 260,000 clones listed, approximately 95% are singletons. Sequenced material: peripheral blood, taken on day 0 of AZD1222 vaccination. Receptor source: an adult in good health. The CDR3 runs from the conserved cysteine through the conserved F or W. A D gene is named only where the DNA matches it firmly. Part of the rows lack a size; the others show once, few, many or a class for expanded clones.

D	size	V	J	DNA	CDR3
-	once	TRBV5-1	TRBJ1-1	TGCGCCAGCAGCTTGGGAGGACAGCCGAACACTGAAGCTTTCTTT	CASSLGGQPNTEAFF
-	-	TRBV5-4	TRBJ1-6	TGTGCCAGCAGTACGGGCCTTGCGGATTCACCCCTCCACTTT	CASSTGLADSPLHF
-	-	TRBV2	TRBJ2-7	TGTGCCAGCAGTGTTTGGGGTAACGACGAGCAGTACTTC	CASSVWGNDEQYF
-	-	TRBV11-2	TRBJ2-7	TGTGCCAGCAGCAAGACCGACGGCTACGAGCAGTACTTC	CASSKTDGYEQYF
-	-	TRBV27	TRBJ2-5	TGTGCCAGCAGTCGCAGACGGGTACAAGAGACCCAGTACTTC	CASSRRRVQETQYF
-	-	TRBV10-2	TRBJ2-2	TGCGCCAGCAGTGAGGACACGTACACCGGGGAGCTGTTTTTT	CASSEDTYTGELFF
TRBD1	-	TRBV2	TRBJ2-1	TGTGCCAGCAGGATGACAGGGTACGATGAGCAGTTCTTC	CASRMTGYDEQFF
TRBD2	-	TRBV28	TRBJ2-3	TGTGCCAGGCTCGGGACTAGCGGGAGTCTGGGGACGCAGTATTTT	CARLGTSGSLGTQYF
TRBD1	-	TRBV27	TRBJ1-5	TGTGCCAGCAGCCGAGCCCTACAGGGGGCCAGGCATTTT	CASSRALQGARHF
-	-	TRBV5-4	TRBJ2-1	TGTGCCAGCAGCCGGCAGGCCAATGAGCAGTTCTTC	CASSRQANEQFF
-	-	TRBV21-1	TRBJ2-7	TGTGCCAGCGGACACCCCCCGGATAGGCAGTACTTC	CASGHPPDRQYF
TRBD1	-	TRBV28	TRBJ1-6	TGTGCCAGCACCCTTTCGACAGGGGGGAATTCACCCCTCCACTTT	CASTLSTGGNSPLHF
-	-	TRBV27	TRBJ1-1	TGTGCCAGCAGTTTAGGAGACAGGAGTAACACTGAAGCTTTCTTT	CASSLGDRSNTEAFF
TRBD1	-	TRBV19	TRBJ1-1	TGTGCCAGTAGACTACAGGGGGCGAACACTGAAGCTTTCTTT	CASRLQGANTEAFF
-	-	TRBV28	TRBJ1-2	TGTGCCAGCAGTCCGGCGGGCTATGGCTACACCTTC	CASSPAGYGYTF
-	-	TRBV7-2	TRBJ1-6	TGTGCCAGCAGCTTAGTAGGGAGGGATTCACCCCTCCACTTT	CASSLVGRDSPLHF
-	-	TRBV28	TRBJ2-2	TGTGCCGGTAACCGGGCTACGAACACCGGGGAGCTGTTTTTT	CAGNRATNTGELFF
-	-	TRBV5-1	TRBJ2-2	TGCGCCAGCAGCTTGGGCCCAGACCTGAACACCGGGGAGCTGTTTTTT	CASSLGPDLNTGELFF
-	-	TRBV19	TRBJ1-2	TGTGCCAGTAGTAAAGGGGGAATTCTGGATGGCTACACCTTC	CASSKGGILDGYTF
-	-	TRBV7-2	TRBJ1-3	TGTGCCAGCAGCTTATACCGTAATGGGCCCCCTGGAAACACCATATATTTT	CASSLYRNGPPGNTIYF
-	-	TRBV28	TRBJ2-5	TGTGCCAGCAGTTCAGGGCAGACCCAAGAGACCCAGTACTTC	CASSSGQTQETQYF
TRBD2	-	TRBV18	TRBJ2-1	TGTGCCAGCTCCCCTCCGGCGGGAGACGGTTACAATGAGCAGTTCTTC	CASSPPAGDGYNEQFF